Presented here are 11 T cell receptor beta chains from one specimen sequenced in a study of T cell responses to AZD1222 COVID-19 vaccine (dated by TCRdb to the early 2020s). The time point label corresponds to: baseline before first vaccination. The library was made by the immunoSEQ multiplex PCR assay. This immuneACCESS table, as held by TCRdb, lists in-frame sequences with V and J called but not all clones. Of the missing ones, under half trace to an unresolved V gene in checked studies; the others have no known cause. The sample yields about 190,000 clones; approximately 94% were counted once. The ten largest make up roughly 9.2% of the sample. Source: peripheral blood, taken on day 0 of AZD1222 vaccination. All receptors derive from an adult in good health.

The rearrangement links TRBV18 to TRBJ1-1; no clear D. The V and J ends lost 5 bases and 4 bases respectively, with 11 bases between them. There are 13 residues in the CDR3. Germline V gene sequence: CDR1 KGHSH, CDR2 LQKENI. The CDR3 loop is CASSGVSLTEAFF. The CDR3 DNA reads as TGTGCCAGCTCAGGGGTCAGCCTCACTGAAGCTTTCTTT.

The sample holds one count of this clone. In DNA, the CDR3 is TGTGCCAGCAGTTACGACGCGGCTAGCGGGAGGGAGACCCAGTACTTC. Its protein is CASSYDAASGRETQYF. The chain recombines TRBV6-5 with TRBJ2-5; 11 bases agree with TRBD2. Per germline, CDR1 MNHEY and CDR2 SVGAGI. The trim removed 2 bases at V and 5 bases at J, leaving 7 bases unmatched. The CDR3 loop spans 16 amino acids.

In its sample, this clone was seen a few times. The CDR3 DNA reads as TGCGCCAGCAGCCCCCAGACAGGGACCTACGAGCAGTACTTC. It yields the protein CASSPQTGTYEQYF. The chain employs TRBV5-1 and TRBJ2-7, with 7 bases fitting TRBD1. This CDR3 comprises 14 residues. CDR1 and CDR2 (germline): SGHRS, YFSETQ. J lost 2 bases, V lost 4 bases, and 6 bases had no gene match.

The chain employs TRBV5-1 and TRBJ2-3; the D gene is possibly TRBD2 (6 bases). V was clipped by 1 base and J by 3 bases, with 15 bases between them. Germline loops: CDR1 SGHRS, CDR2 YFSETQ. The CDR3 has 16 residues. CDR3 sequence reads: CASSLPSGTFTDTQYF. CDR3 DNA sequence: TGCGCCAGCAGCTTGCCCTCCGGGACTTTTACAGATACGCAGTATTTT. The full variable domain, completed using reference TRBV5-1 and TRBJ2-3, is KAGVTQTPRYLIKTRGQQVTLSCSPISGHRSVSWYQQTPGQGLQFLFEYFSETQRNKGNFPGRFSGRQFSNSRSEMNVSTLELGDSALYLCASSLPSGTFTDTQYFGPGTRLTVL.

The chain employs TRBV24-1 and TRBJ2-7, with a weak D call TRBD1 (6 bases). V gave up 3 bases and J gave up 6 bases, with 17 bases separating them. Germline assignment: CDR1 KGHDR and CDR2 SFDVKD. The CDR3 length is 15 residues. The CDR3 DNA reads TGTGCCACCAGTGATCTTCCCGAGACAGGTCGCGAGCAGTACTTC. This translates into CATSDLPETGREQYF.

This chain links TRBV4-3 with TRBJ1-1; D call uncertain. The CDR3 has 13 amino acids. Germline V CDR1 and CDR2: LGHNA, YSLEER. The V end was cut by 0 bases, the J end by 9 bases, with 11 bases between. CDR3 bases: TGCGCCAGCAGCCAAGAGTTCGGCCCTCAAGCTTTCTTT. This gives the protein CASSQEFGPQAFF.

V usage is TRBV5-4 and J usage is TRBJ2-3, with a tentative D call TRBD2 (6 bases). Trimming removed 3 bases from V and 2 bases from J, with 7 bases in between. The CDR3 has 13 residues. Germline V gene data show CDR1 as SGHNT and CDR2 as YYREEE (reference sequence). Here the CDR3 DNA reads TGTGCCAGCAGCTCGCGGGACACAGATACGCAGTATTTT. This sequence encodes CASSSRDTDTQYF.

The chain has TRBV5-1 and TRBJ1-5; 8 nucleotides agree with TRBD1. CDR1 SGHRS and CDR2 YFSETQ come from the germline V gene. The trim removed 4 bases at V and 5 bases at J, leaving 5 bases unmatched. The CDR3 runs to 14 residues. DNA for the CDR3: TGCGCCAGCAGCATTGGACAGGGAGATCAGCCCCAGCATTTT. Residues: CASSIGQGDQPQHF. Combining the CDR3 with reference TRBV5-1 and TRBJ1-5 gives the whole variable domain KAGVTQTPRYLIKTRGQQVTLSCSPISGHRSVSWYQQTPGQGLQFLFEYFSETQRNKGNFPGRFSGRQFSNSRSEMNVSTLELGDSALYLCASSIGQGDQPQHFGDGTRLSIL.

In its sample, this clone was seen once. CDR3 in amino acids: CASTISGPISYEQYF. The CDR3 region has the DNA TGTGCCAGCACCATCAGCGGGCCCATCTCCTACGAGCAGTACTTC. The V gene is TRBV5-6, the J gene TRBJ2-7; D perhaps matches TRBD2 (6 bases). Germline CDR1 SGHDT, CDR2 YYEEEE. The CDR3 runs 15 residues. V shed 6 bases and J shed 0 bases, with 16 bases lying between them.

The chain is built from TRBV28 and TRBJ2-1; D may be TRBD2 (5 bases). V was shortened by 5 bases and J by 7 bases, with 15 bases between the two germline ends. CDR3 length: 14 amino acids. Germline CDR1 MDHEN, CDR2 SYDVKM. CDR3 bases: TGTGCCAGCAGTGGTGGGAGCCGGGTGAATGAGCAGTTCTTC. It yields the protein CASSGGSRVNEQFF.

The genes are TRBV6-5 and TRBJ1-3; 8 nucleotides agree with TRBD1. J lost 4 bases, V lost 4 bases, and 9 bases had no gene match. Germline assignment: CDR1 MNHEY and CDR2 SVGAGI. The CDR3 sequence is 16 residues long. The CDR3 nucleotides are TGTGCCAGCAGTTTAACCGGGACAGGAGTGGGAAACACCATATATTTT. Protein sequence: CASSLTGTGVGNTIYF.